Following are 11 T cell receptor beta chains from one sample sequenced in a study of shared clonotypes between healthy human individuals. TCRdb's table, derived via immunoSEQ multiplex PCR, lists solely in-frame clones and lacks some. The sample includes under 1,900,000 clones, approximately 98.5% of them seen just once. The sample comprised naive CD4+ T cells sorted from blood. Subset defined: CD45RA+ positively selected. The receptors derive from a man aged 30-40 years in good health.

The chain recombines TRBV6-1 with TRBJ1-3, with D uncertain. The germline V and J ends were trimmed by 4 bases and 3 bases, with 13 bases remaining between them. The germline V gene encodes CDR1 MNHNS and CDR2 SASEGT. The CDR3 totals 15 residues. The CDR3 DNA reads TGTGCCAGCAGTGGAGCAAGGAGGTTTGGAAACACCATATATTTT. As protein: CASSGARRFGNTIYF.

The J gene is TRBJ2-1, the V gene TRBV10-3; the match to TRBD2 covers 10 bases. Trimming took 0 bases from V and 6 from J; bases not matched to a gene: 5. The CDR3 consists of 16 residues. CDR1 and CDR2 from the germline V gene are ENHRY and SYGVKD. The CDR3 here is CAISESTSGSTNEQFF. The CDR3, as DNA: TGTGCCATCAGTGAGTCGACTAGCGGGTCCACCAATGAGCAGTTCTTC.

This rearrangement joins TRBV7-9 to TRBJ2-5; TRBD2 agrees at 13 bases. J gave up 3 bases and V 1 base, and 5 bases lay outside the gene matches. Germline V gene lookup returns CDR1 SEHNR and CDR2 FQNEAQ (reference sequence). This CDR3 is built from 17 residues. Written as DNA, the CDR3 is TGTGCCAGCAGCTTAGGTACTAGCGGGAGGGCTGAAGAGACCCAGTACTTC. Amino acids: CASSLGTSGRAEETQYF.

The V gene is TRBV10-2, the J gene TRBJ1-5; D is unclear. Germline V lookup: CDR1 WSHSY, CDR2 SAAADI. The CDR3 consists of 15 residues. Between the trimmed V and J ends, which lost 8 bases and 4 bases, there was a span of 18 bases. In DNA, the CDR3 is TGCGCCAGCGCTCTATCGACGGTGGGGAATCAGCCCCAGCATTTT. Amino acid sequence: CASALSTVGNQPQHF.

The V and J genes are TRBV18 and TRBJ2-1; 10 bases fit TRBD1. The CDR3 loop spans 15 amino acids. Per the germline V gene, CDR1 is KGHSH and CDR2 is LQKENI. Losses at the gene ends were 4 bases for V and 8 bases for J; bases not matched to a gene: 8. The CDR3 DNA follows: TGTGCCAGCTCACTCGACAGGGGGCTGCAGGATGAGCAGTTCTTC. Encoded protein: CASSLDRGLQDEQFF.

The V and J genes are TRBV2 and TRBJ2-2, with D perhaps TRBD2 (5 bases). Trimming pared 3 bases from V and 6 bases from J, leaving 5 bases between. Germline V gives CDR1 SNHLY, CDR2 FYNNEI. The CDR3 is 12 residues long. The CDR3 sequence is CASSEEAGELFF. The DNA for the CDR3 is TGTGCCAGCAGTGAGGAGGCCGGGGAGCTGTTTTTT.

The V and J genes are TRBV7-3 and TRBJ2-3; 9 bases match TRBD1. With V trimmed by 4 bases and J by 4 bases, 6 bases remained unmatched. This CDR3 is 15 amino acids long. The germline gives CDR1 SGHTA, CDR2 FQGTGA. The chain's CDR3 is CASSSQGAKADTQYF. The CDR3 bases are TGTGCCAGCAGCTCACAGGGGGCGAAGGCAGATACGCAGTATTTT.

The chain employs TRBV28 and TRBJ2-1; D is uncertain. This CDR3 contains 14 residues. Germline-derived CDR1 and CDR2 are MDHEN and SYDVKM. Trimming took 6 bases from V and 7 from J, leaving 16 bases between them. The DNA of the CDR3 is TGTGCCAGCAGATTACCCATCATAGGGAATGAGCAGTTCTTC. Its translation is CASRLPIIGNEQFF.

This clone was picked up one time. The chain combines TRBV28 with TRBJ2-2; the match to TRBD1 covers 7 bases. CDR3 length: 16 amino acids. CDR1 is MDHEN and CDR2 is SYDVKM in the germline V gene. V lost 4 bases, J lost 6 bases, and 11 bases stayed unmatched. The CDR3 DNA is TGTGCCAGCAGTTCCCCGAGACAGGGTCGTTCCGGGGAGCTGTTTTTT. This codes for CASSSPRQGRSGELFF.

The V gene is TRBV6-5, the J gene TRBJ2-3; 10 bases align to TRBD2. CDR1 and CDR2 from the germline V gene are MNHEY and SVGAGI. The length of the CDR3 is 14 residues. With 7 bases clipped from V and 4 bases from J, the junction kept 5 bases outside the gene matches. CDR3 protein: CASTSGRPPDTQYF. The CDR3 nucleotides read TGTGCCAGCACTAGCGGGAGACCCCCAGATACGCAGTATTTT.

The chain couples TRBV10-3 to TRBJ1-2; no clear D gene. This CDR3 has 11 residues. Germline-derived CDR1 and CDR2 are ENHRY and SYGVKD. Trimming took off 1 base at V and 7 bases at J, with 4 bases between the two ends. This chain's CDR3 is CAISELSGYTF. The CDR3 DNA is TGTGCCATCAGTGAGTTAAGTGGCTACACCTTC.